The 11 T cell receptor beta chains presented below share a single source sample, sequenced in a study of T cells in Graves' hyperthyroidism and ophthalmopathy (dated 2019 in TCRdb). The library was built by means of multiplex PCR. Sequencing relied on an Illumina HiSeq 2000. The TCR beta CDR3 regions were amplified from RNA transcripts. The TCR CDR3 was subjected to a first round of RT-PCR using the HTBI primer set and the Qiagen OneStep RT-PCR kit. TCRdb redid the processing of the public reads, applying fastp at Q25 and MiXCR, and retained in-frame beta chains. Rows are combined by CDR3 protein, so each entry shows the most common genes and DNA. The sample yields 300,000 or so distinct CDR3 sequences; roughly 20% were counted once. The top ten clonotypes cover 49% of the sample. Sequences were obtained from blood. These receptors were obtained from a woman aged 45-60 years with Graves' hyperthyroidism.

This clonotype was counted at least ten times. The chain carries TRBV7-8 and TRBJ1-1, with TRBD1 as a possible D gene (5 bases). Germline CDR1 reads SGHVS; CDR2 reads FQNEAQ. The CDR3 runs to 13 residues. Trimming removed 4 bases from V and 4 bases from J, with 10 bases in between. The CDR3 bases are TGTGCCAGCAGCTCCAGGGATCTCACTGAAGCTTTCTTT. Protein product: CASSSRDLTEAFF. Supplemented by reference TRBV7-8 and TRBJ1-1, the full variable domain reads GAGVSQSPRYKVAKRGQDVALRCDPISGHVSLFWYQQALGQGPEFLTYFQNEAQLDKSGLPSDRFFAERPEGSVSTLKIQRTQQEDSAVYLCASSSRDLTEAFFGQGTRLTVV.

This clonotype was observed many times. The chain employs TRBV28 and TRBJ2-7; TRBD1 matches 9 bases. The trim removed 6 bases at V and 0 bases at J, leaving 3 bases unmatched. This CDR3 has 14 amino acids. Looked up from germline, CDR1 is MDHEN and CDR2 is SYDVKM. The CDR3, as DNA: TGTGCCAGCAGGGCGACAGGGGGCTCCTACGAGCAGTACTTC. Residues: CASRATGGSYEQYF. The entire variable domain, with the rest obtained from reference TRBV28 and TRBJ2-7, is as follows: DVKVTQSSRYLVKRTGEKVFLECVQDMDHENMFWYRQDPGLGLRLIYFSYDVKMKEKGDIPEGYSVSREKKERFSLILESASTNQTSMYLCASRATGGSYEQYFGPGTRLTVT.

The sample holds many counts of this clonotype. V and J are TRBV12-3 or TRBV12-4 and TRBJ2-5; 11 positions agree with TRBD2. The CDR3 is 17 amino acids. The V gene end was trimmed by 5 bases and the J gene end by 0 bases; junction bases not matched to a gene: 8. The CDR3 DNA sequence: TGTGCCAGCAGTCCCTCTCTAGCGGGAGGCTACCAAGAGACCCAGTACTTC. Translated, it gives CASSPSLAGGYQETQYF.

This clonotype was detected only a few times. The gene calls are TRBV29-1 and TRBJ1-1; maybe TRBD1 (6 bases). V lost 7 bases to trimming and J lost 1 base, with 10 bases between them. This CDR3 spans 12 amino acids. From germline, CDR1 is SQVTM and CDR2 ANQGSEA. In DNA, the CDR3 is TGCAGCGGAACGGACAGGAACACTGAAGCTTTCTTT. It translates to CSGTDRNTEAFF.

This clonotype was found many times. The V gene is TRBV11-2, the J gene TRBJ2-7; D may be TRBD1 or TRBD2 (6 bases each). V gave up 5 bases and J gave up 0 bases, with 11 bases separating them. The CDR3 is made up of 14 amino acids. Germline lookup yields CDR1 SGHAT and CDR2 FQNNGV. The CDR3 is CASSRRDNSYEQYV. The CDR3 nucleotides are TGTGCCAGCAGCCGGCGGGACAACTCCTACGAGCAGTACGTC.

This clonotype occurred many times. The chain joins TRBV2 to TRBJ2-3, with 10 positions matching TRBD2. Germline CDR1 is SNHLY and CDR2 is FYNNEI. The CDR3 covers 16 residues. J lost 2 bases, V lost 7 bases, and 9 bases had no gene match. This chain's CDR3 is CASTERLAGVTDTQYF. Written as DNA, the CDR3 is TGTGCCAGCACAGAACGGCTAGCGGGAGTCACAGATACGCAGTATTTT.

A few counts support this clonotype. V is TRBV6-5 and J is TRBJ1-1, with TRBD1 matching 7 bases. CDR3 size: 14 residues. CDR1 and CDR2 (germline): MNHEY, SVGAGI. The trim removed 0 bases at V and 5 bases at J, leaving 3 bases unmatched. The CDR3, as DNA: TGTGCCAGCAGTTACTCGACAGGGAAGACTGAAGCTTTCTTT. Its protein product is CASSYSTGKTEAFF.

V usage is TRBV10-1 and J usage is TRBJ1-1; a possible D gene is TRBD1 (6 bases). V lost 3 bases, J lost 4 bases, and 15 bases lay in between. Germline CDR1 reads WNHNN; CDR2 reads SYGVQD (reference sequence). There are 15 residues in the CDR3. The CDR3 sequence is CASSEGGGASTEAFF. For the CDR3, the DNA is TGCGCCAGCAGTGAAGGCGGGGGGGCGAGCACTGAAGCTTTCTTT.

This clonotype occurred a few times. The rearrangement uses TRBV7-9 and TRBJ2-1, with D tentatively TRBD1 (5 bases). This CDR3 contains 15 residues. Germline loops: CDR1 SEHNR, CDR2 FQNEAQ (reference sequence). Trimming shortened V by 0 bases and J by 5 bases, and 11 bases separated the two germline ends. Here the CDR3 reads CASSLALPGNNEQFF. CDR3 DNA sequence: TGTGCCAGCAGCTTAGCGCTCCCAGGGAACAATGAGCAGTTCTTC.

This clonotype was detected ten times or more. The genes are TRBV7-2 and TRBJ2-1; D perhaps matches TRBD2 (6 bases). Trimming shortened V by 3 bases and J by 6 bases, and 9 bases separated the two germline ends. The CDR3 contains 13 residues. CDR1 and CDR2 from the germline V gene are SGHTA and FQGNSA. For the CDR3, the DNA is TGTGCCAGCAGCTTTTACGGGAGCAATGAGCAGTTCTTC. This gives the protein CASSFYGSNEQFF.

There are many counts of this clonotype. The chain joins TRBV5-1 to TRBJ2-1; the D gene is possibly TRBD2 (6 bases). From germline, CDR1 is SGHRS and CDR2 YFSETQ. Between the trimmed V and J ends, which lost 0 bases and 0 bases, there was a span of 10 bases. This CDR3 contains 16 residues. Here the CDR3 DNA reads TGCGCCAGCAGCTTGGGCGGCGGGGTCTCCTACAATGAGCAGTTCTTC. It encodes CASSLGGGVSYNEQFF. Looking up the rest from reference TRBV5-1 and TRBJ2-1 gives the full variable domain: KAGVTQTPRYLIKTRGQQVTLSCSPISGHRSVSWYQQTPGQGLQFLFEYFSETQRNKGNFPGRFSGRQFSNSRSEMNVSTLELGDSALYLCASSLGGGVSYNEQFFGPGTRLTVL.